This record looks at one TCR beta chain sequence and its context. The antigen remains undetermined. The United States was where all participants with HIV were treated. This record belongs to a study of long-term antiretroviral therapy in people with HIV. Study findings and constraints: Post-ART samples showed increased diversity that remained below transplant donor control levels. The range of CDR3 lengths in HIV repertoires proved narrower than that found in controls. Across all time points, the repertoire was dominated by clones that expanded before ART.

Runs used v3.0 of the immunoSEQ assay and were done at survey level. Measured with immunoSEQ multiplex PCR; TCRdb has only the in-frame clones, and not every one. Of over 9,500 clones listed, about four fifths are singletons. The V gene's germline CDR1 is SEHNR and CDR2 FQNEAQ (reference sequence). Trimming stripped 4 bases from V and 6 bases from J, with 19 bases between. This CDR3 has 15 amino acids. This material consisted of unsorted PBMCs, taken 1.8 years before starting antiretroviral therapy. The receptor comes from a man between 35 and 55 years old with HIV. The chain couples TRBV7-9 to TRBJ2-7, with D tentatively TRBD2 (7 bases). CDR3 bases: TGTGCCAGCAGCTCGAATGGGGGGGCGGGGGCCGAGCAGTACTTC. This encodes CASSSNGGAGAEQYF.